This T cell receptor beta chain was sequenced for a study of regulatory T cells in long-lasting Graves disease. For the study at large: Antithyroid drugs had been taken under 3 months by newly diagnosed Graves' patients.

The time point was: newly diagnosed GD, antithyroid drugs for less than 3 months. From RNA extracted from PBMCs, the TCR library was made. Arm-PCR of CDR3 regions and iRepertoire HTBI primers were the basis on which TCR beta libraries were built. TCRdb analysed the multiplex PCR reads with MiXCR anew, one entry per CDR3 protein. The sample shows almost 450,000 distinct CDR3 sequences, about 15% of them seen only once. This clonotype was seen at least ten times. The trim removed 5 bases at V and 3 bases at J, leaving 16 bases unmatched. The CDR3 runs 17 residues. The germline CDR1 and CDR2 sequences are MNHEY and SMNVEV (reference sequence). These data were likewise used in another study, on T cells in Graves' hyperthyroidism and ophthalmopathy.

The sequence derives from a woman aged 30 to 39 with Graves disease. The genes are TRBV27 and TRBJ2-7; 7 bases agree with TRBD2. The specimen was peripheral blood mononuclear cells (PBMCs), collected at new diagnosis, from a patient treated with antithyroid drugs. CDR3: CASSPLSGLLVGYEQYF. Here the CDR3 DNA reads TGTGCCAGCAGTCCCCTTAGCGGGTTGCTGGTCGGCTACGAGCAGTACTTC.